This TCR beta chain appears in the sequencing data of a study of blood T cells in healthy people across ages. Samples had at least 6.5 million PBMCs isolated from them. Findings and limits, study-wide: Total diversity from one million sequenced T cells was likely underestimated. Long-lived and aged donors differed, with more naive CD4+ cells and higher diversity in the long-lived.

In its sample, this clonotype was seen a few times. The antigen is not known. V lost 5 bases and J lost 5; bases outside the gene matches: 9. This CDR3 is 13 amino acids long. Germline-derived CDR1 and CDR2 are DFQATT and SNEGSKA (reference sequence). Primed by a sample-barcoded 5' primer and a J-beta primer mix, a second PCR proceeded for 7 to 11 cycles. TCRdb analysed the 5' RACE reads with MiXCR anew, one entry per CDR3 protein. This repertoire shows approximately 1,000,000 distinct CDR3 sequences, roughly two fifths found once; its top ten account for 13%. The clonotype was recovered from a man between 18 and 35 years old in good health. This chain connects TRBV20-1 to TRBJ2-7, with 7 bases aligning to TRBD1. Sequencing used blood. Here the CDR3 reads CSARDSRADEQYF. Written as DNA, the CDR3 is TGCAGTGCTCGGGACAGTAGGGCCGACGAGCAGTACTTC.